What follows are 25 T cell receptor beta chains derived from one specimen sequenced in a study of HIV-infected patients and healthy controls. Follow-up blood was drawn about 14 weeks, roughly three months, after antiretroviral therapy began. The repertoire came from unfractionated whole blood and reflected all unsorted peripheral T cells. Reverse transcription used around 500 ng RNA and constant-region primers for alpha and beta. Each of the alpha and beta chains got its own library through chain-specific third strand synthesis with indices. MiXCR was run by TCRdb on the 5' RACE reads, yielding one entry per CDR3 protein. This table holds around 8,600 distinct CDR3 sequences, over 6.5% found once. The specimen was blood, collected during antiretroviral therapy. The receptors derive from an adult with HIV infection.

This clonotype occurred many times. This beta chain was picked up by a library intended for alpha chains and is off target, so its count carries little meaning. This chain links TRBV28 with TRBJ1-1; D call uncertain. From germline, CDR1 is MDHEN and CDR2 SYDVKM. V was clipped by 3 bases and J by 1 base, with 15 bases between them. The CDR3 length is 16 residues. In DNA, the CDR3 is TGTGCCAGCAGTTTGTGGGTTCGGACGGCGAACACTGAAGCTTTCTTT. This translates into CASSLWVRTANTEAFF.

This clonotype is categorized as medium-sized. This beta chain is an off-target read within a library intended for alpha chains, so its frequency means little. J is TRBJ2-1 and V is TRBV27; D is uncertain. CDR3 size: 13 residues. The germline gives CDR1 MNHEY, CDR2 SMNVEV (reference sequence). V lost 3 bases, J lost 7 bases, and 10 bases lay in between. The CDR3 sequence is CASSFPARNEQFF. CDR3 nucleotides: TGTGCCAGCAGTTTTCCGGCTCGAAATGAGCAGTTCTTC.

This clonotype was picked up many times. This beta chain is off target for a library built for alpha chains, so its abundance means little. This sequence joins TRBV6-1 and TRBJ2-5, with D unclear. V lost 6 bases and J lost 5, with 10 bases in between. The CDR3 runs to 12 residues. Germline CDR1 and CDR2: MNHNS and SASEGT. CDR3: CASSFELETQYF. CDR3 nucleotides: TGTGCCAGCAGCTTCGAACTGGAGACCCAGTACTTC.

This clonotype is medium-sized in the sample. Compared with germline, one end of the junction differs, possibly owing to a read error. Little can be read into the size of this beta chain, an off-target read in a library designed for alpha chains. The rearrangement uses TRBV2 and TRBJ2-7, with 7 positions matching TRBD1. Germline CDR1 SNHLY, CDR2 FYNNEI. This CDR3 is 11 amino acids long. The CDR3 nucleotides read TGTGCCAGCAGCGGGATAGGGACAGACATCTTC. It specifies CASSGIGTDIF.

There are many counts of this clonotype. Because the library targeted alpha chains, this beta chain is an off-target read whose size means little. V usage is TRBV29-1 and J usage is TRBJ2-1; the D gene is possibly TRBD2 (6 bases). The CDR3 has 17 residues. Trimming pared 3 bases from V and 0 bases from J, leaving 18 bases between. Germline-derived CDR1 and CDR2 are SQVTM and ANQGSEA. The CDR3 DNA sequence: TGCAGCGTTGACCGGGGGTATAGACCAACCTCCTACAATGAGCAGTTCTTC. Its translation: CSVDRGYRPTSYNEQFF.

In its sample, this clonotype was seen many times. This beta chain is a stray sequence in a library constructed for alpha chains; its clone size is not meaningful. The V gene is TRBV19, the J gene TRBJ1-5; TRBD1 aligns across 8 bases. This CDR3 comprises 14 residues. The V gene end was trimmed by 7 bases and the J gene end by 3 bases; junction bases not matched to a gene: 5. In germline, CDR1 is LNHDA, CDR2 SQIVND (reference sequence). DNA of the CDR3: TGTGCCAGTATCAGGACAGGGACCAATCAGCCCCAGCATTTT. It specifies CASIRTGTNQPQHF.

This clonotype was observed many times. Being off target in a library aimed at alpha chains, this beta chain has a size of little meaning. The chain joins TRBV29-1 to TRBJ2-5; the D gene is possibly TRBD2 (6 bases). Germline-derived CDR1 and CDR2 are SQVTM and ANQGSEA. This CDR3 spans 15 amino acids. The ends were cut back, 4 bases at V and 2 bases at J, with 17 bases in the middle. Here the CDR3 reads CSVARPGLSQETQYF. CDR3 nucleotide sequence: TGCAGCGTTGCTAGGCCGGGACTCTCTCAAGAGACCCAGTACTTC.

This clonotype was observed many times. Little can be read into the size of this beta chain, an off-target read in a library designed for alpha chains. The rearrangement uses TRBV5-1 and TRBJ2-7; maybe TRBD1 (5 bases). The length of the CDR3 is 11 residues. V was cut by 0 bases and J by 7 bases, with 5 bases left in between. CDR1 SGHRS and CDR2 YFSETQ come from the germline V gene. The CDR3 loop reads CASSLDREQYF. In DNA, the CDR3 is TGCGCCAGCAGCTTGGACAGGGAGCAGTACTTC.

Regarding this clonotype: This beta chain is off target for a library built for alpha chains, so its abundance means little. The chain uses TRBV2 and TRBJ2-1; the D call may be TRBD1 or TRBD2 (5 bases each). Germline CDR1 is SNHLY and CDR2 is FYNNEI. The V gene lost 3 bases and the J gene lost 0 bases, with 12 bases spanning the gap. The CDR3 contains 16 residues. This CDR3 is CASSDREPTSYNEQFF. Here the CDR3 DNA reads TGTGCCAGCAGTGACAGGGAGCCAACCTCCTACAATGAGCAGTTCTTC.

In its sample, this clonotype is medium-sized. With the library built for alpha chains, this beta chain is off target and its frequency is not meaningful. CDR3 residues: CASSPRSGGPFDNEQFF. In DNA form, the CDR3 reads TGTGCCAGCAGCCCCCGGAGCGGGGGGCCCTTTGACAATGAGCAGTTCTTC. This chain links TRBV11-2 with TRBJ2-1; TRBD2 matches 9 bases. There are 17 residues in the CDR3. Germline V gene data show CDR1 as SGHAT and CDR2 as FQNNGV. The V and J ends lost 5 bases and 5 bases, in that order; junction bases with no gene match: 13.

The table lists this clonotype with many counts. The size of this beta chain means little, since it is a stray read in a library made for alpha chains. The chain employs TRBV10-3 and TRBJ1-1; D is possibly TRBD1 (6 bases). The V end lost 6 bases, the J end lost 3 bases, and 14 bases lay between the germline ends. Germline V gene data show CDR1 as ENHRY and CDR2 as SYGVKD. This CDR3 has 14 amino acids. The CDR3 DNA sequence: TGTGCCATCAGGGAAGGACAGACTGACACTGAAGCTTTCTTT. Translating it yields CAIREGQTDTEAFF.

In this sample, this clonotype is medium-sized. This beta chain represents an off-target read in a library built for alpha chains; its size is of limited meaning. This chain links TRBV3-1 with TRBJ2-7; D gene ambiguous. Germline V gives CDR1 LGHDT, CDR2 YNNKEL (reference sequence). Trimming cost V 1 base and J 5 bases, with 12 bases left between them. The CDR3 runs 14 residues. CDR3 coding DNA: TGTGCCAGCAGCCAAGTACTCGGGCGCGACGAGCAGTACTTC. Translating it yields CASSQVLGRDEQYF.

This clonotype was seen many times. With the library built for alpha chains, this beta chain is off target and its frequency is not meaningful. The chain employs TRBV7-2 and TRBJ1-1; D is undetermined. V lost 5 bases, J lost 2 bases, and 15 bases lay in between. This CDR3 has 15 amino acids. Germline lookup yields CDR1 SGHTA and CDR2 FQGNSA. The DNA of the CDR3 is TGTGCCAGCAGCCTTTCTTCAGGCGGAAACACTGAAGCTTTCTTT. It yields the protein CASSLSSGGNTEAFF.

The table lists this clonotype with many counts. For a library built for alpha chains, this beta chain is a stray read; little rests on its size. The chain couples TRBV12-3 or TRBV12-4 to TRBJ2-3; D remains ambiguous. Trimming removed 0 bases at V and 0 bases at J, with 4 bases between. This CDR3 is 14 amino acids long. The CDR3 reads CASSLATSTDTQYF. Written as DNA, the CDR3 is TGTGCCAGCAGTTTAGCAACTAGCACAGATACGCAGTATTTT.

Ten or more counts support this clonotype. This beta chain represents an off-target read in a library built for alpha chains; its size is of limited meaning. The gene calls are TRBV10-3 and TRBJ2-5; a weak D match, TRBD1 (6 bases). Trimming removed 2 bases at V and 4 bases at J, with 11 bases between. Germline CDR1 reads ENHRY; CDR2 reads SYGVKD. CDR3 size: 14 residues. The CDR3 is CAISEGRGSETQYF. The CDR3 nucleotides read TGTGCCATCAGTGAGGGAAGGGGGTCAGAGACCCAGTACTTC.

Of note for this clonotype: As an off-target read in a library built for alpha chains, this beta chain has a frequency of little significance. The chain employs TRBV10-2 and TRBJ2-6, with D hard to call. Germline V gene data show CDR1 as WSHSY and CDR2 as SAAADI. CDR3 size: 15 residues. V dropped 4 bases and J dropped 1 base, with 8 bases sitting between them. The CDR3 nucleotides read TGCGCCAGCAGTGGAGGATCTTCTGGGGCCAACGTCCTGACTTTC. Translated: CASSGGSSGANVLTF.

Judged by abundance, this clonotype is medium-sized. With the library built for alpha chains, this beta chain is off target and its frequency is not meaningful. The chain links TRBV6-6 to TRBJ1-2; D is unresolved. This CDR3 region has 14 residues. Trimming pared 11 bases from V and 4 bases from J, leaving 20 bases between. CDR1 MNHNY and CDR2 SVGAGI come from the germline V gene (reference sequence). Here the CDR3 DNA reads TGTGCCGGATACTCCGTCAACCCGGCCTATGGCTACACCTTC. Translation gives CAGYSVNPAYGYTF.

This clonotype was seen a handful of times. This beta chain lies outside the target of a library built for alpha chains; its clone size means little. This chain links TRBV18 with TRBJ1-2, with 11 nucleotides matching TRBD1. Germline V gene data show CDR1 as KGHSH and CDR2 as LQKENI. V dropped 6 bases and J dropped 7; count of bases not matched to a gene: 7. The CDR3 is 14 amino acids. Here the CDR3 reads CASSRGQGAGGYTF. CDR3 nucleotide sequence: TGTGCCAGCTCCCGCGGACAGGGGGCCGGTGGCTACACCTTC.

This clonotype is termed medium-sized. In a library made to pick up alpha chains, this beta chain is a stray read with a size that means little. The rearrangement uses TRBV20-1 and TRBJ2-7; 9 bases fit TRBD2. The CDR3 loop spans 14 amino acids. J gave up 7 bases and V 1 base, and 8 bases lay outside the gene matches. CDR1 DFQATT and CDR2 SNEGSKA come from the germline V gene (reference sequence). The CDR3: CSARGGGEKEEQYF. The CDR3 DNA sequence: TGCAGTGCTAGAGGCGGGGGGGAGAAAGAAGAGCAGTACTTC.

This clonotype came up many times. This beta chain came through as a stray read in a library set up for alpha chains, and its size says little. The V gene is TRBV5-6, the J gene TRBJ1-1; 7 bases are a match to TRBD1. The germline V gene has CDR1 SGHDT and CDR2 YYEEEE. V lost 0 bases, J lost 3 bases, and 2 bases stayed unmatched. The CDR3 extends over 14 amino acids. The CDR3 coding sequence is TGTGCCAGCAGCTTGGGAAGGGGGCACACTGAAGCTTTCTTT. This codes for CASSLGRGHTEAFF.

On this clonotype itself: Since the library was made to target alpha chains, this beta chain is a stray read and its abundance is not meaningful. This chain uses TRBV7-6 with TRBJ2-5; D gene uncertain. V gave up 5 bases and J gave up 0 bases, with 10 bases separating them. The germline V gene encodes CDR1 SGHVS and CDR2 FNYEAQ. The CDR3 is made up of 14 amino acids. CDR3 protein: CASSLPEDQETQYF. The CDR3 DNA reads TGTGCCAGCAGCCTTCCCGAGGACCAAGAGACCCAGTACTTC.

This clonotype counts as medium-sized. Little can be read into the size of this beta chain, an off-target read in a library designed for alpha chains. The chain joins TRBV28 to TRBJ2-2; 8 bases are a match to TRBD1. This CDR3 has 14 residues. CDR1 and CDR2 from the germline V gene are MDHEN and SYDVKM. Trimming at V came to 5 bases and at J to 6 bases, leaving 5 bases not matched to a gene. The DNA for the CDR3 is TGTGCCAGCAGTCGCCCCAGGGGGCCCGGGGAGCTGTTTTTT. It translates to CASSRPRGPGELFF.

This clonotype occurred many times. The junction differs from germline at one of its ends, possibly a read error. Little can be read into the size of this beta chain, an off-target read in a library designed for alpha chains. The chain links TRBV2 to TRBJ2-3, with D possibly matching TRBD2 (6 bases). The V gene's germline CDR1 is SNHLY and CDR2 FYNNEI. CDR3 size: 14 residues. CDR3 in amino acids: CASIRETVTDTQYF. The CDR3 DNA reads as TGTGCTAGCATCCGGGAGACAGTGACAGATACGCAGTATTTT.

This clonotype was counted many times. The size of this beta chain means little, since it is a stray read in a library made for alpha chains. The genes are TRBV7-9 and TRBJ2-7; D is perhaps TRBD2 (6 bases). This CDR3 contains 12 residues. Germline CDR1 reads SEHNR; CDR2 reads FQNEAQ (reference sequence). Between the trimmed V and J ends, which lost 2 bases and 11 bases, there was a span of 13 bases. The CDR3 here is CASSLFGGNEYF. The DNA for the CDR3 is TGTGCCAGCAGCTTATTTGGCGGGAACGAGTACTTC.

This clonotype was observed many times. As an off-target read in a library built for alpha chains, this beta chain has a frequency of little significance. This sequence joins TRBV28 and TRBJ2-6; D is unresolved. CDR1 and CDR2 (germline): MDHEN, SYDVKM. V was cut by 6 bases and J by 0 bases, with 3 bases left in between. This CDR3 is built from 13 residues. DNA of the CDR3: TGTGCCAGCAGGTTCTCTGGGGCCAACGTCCTGACTTTC. Translation gives CASRFSGANVLTF.